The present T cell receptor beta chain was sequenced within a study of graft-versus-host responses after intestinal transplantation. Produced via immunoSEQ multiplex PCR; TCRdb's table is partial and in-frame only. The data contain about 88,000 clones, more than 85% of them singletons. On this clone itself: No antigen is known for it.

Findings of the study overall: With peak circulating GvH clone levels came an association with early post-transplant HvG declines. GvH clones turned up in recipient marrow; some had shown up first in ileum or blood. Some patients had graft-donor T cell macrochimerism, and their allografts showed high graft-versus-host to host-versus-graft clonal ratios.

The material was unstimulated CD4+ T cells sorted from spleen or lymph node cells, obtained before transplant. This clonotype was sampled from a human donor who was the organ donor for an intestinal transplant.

CDR3 in amino acids: CASTSPENNEQFF. In DNA, the CDR3 is TGTGCCAGTACCTCCCCCGAGAACAATGAGCAGTTCTTC. The J gene is TRBJ2-1, the V gene TRBV19; D remains unclear. V lost 7 bases and J 5 bases, leaving 12 bases between the germline ends. Germline values: CDR1 LNHDA, CDR2 SQIVND (reference sequence). The CDR3 runs 13 residues.